This T cell receptor beta chain was identified during a study of neoadjuvant anti-PD-1 for oral cavity cancer. Using immunoSEQ multiplex PCR, the repertoire was profiled, and TCRdb retains in-frame clones only, with some absent. The table records about 15,000 clones, about 44% of them present only once. The germline CDR1 and CDR2 sequences are KGHSH and LQKENI. This CDR3 has 14 amino acids. Trimming stripped 1 base from V and 0 bases from J, with 6 bases between. Time point here: after neoadjuvant nivolumab, at surgical resection. The sequence derives from a person aged 35-79 years with oral cavity squamous cell carcinoma. V is TRBV18 and J is TRBJ1-1; no clear D. The sequences come from tumor tissue, collected after nivolumab (anti-PD-1) treatment. In nucleotides, the CDR3 is TGTGCCAGCTCACCACTGGGGTTGAACACTGAAGCTTTCTTT. Translation gives CASSPLGLNTEAFF.